The 22 T cell receptor beta chains below were found in one sample sequenced in a study of long-term antiretroviral therapy in people with HIV. Investigators performed immunoSEQ version v3.0 at survey level. TCRdb's table, derived via immunoSEQ multiplex PCR, lists solely in-frame clones and lacks some. The profile covers tens of thousands of clones, with about 96% appearing a single time and 2.9% taken by the ten largest. Sequencing used unsorted PBMCs, obtained 6.9 years after starting antiretroviral therapy. The receptors shown here come from a man aged 25 to 40 with HIV.

The genes are TRBV7-2 and TRBJ2-7, with TRBD2 matching over 8 bases. The germline V gene encodes CDR1 SGHTA and CDR2 FQGNSA. The CDR3 loop spans 16 amino acids. Trimming took 3 bases from V and 4 from J; bases not matched to a gene: 11. The CDR3 reads CASSFDLAGGAYEQYF. The CDR3 DNA follows: TGTGCCAGCAGCTTCGATCTGGCGGGGGGCGCGTACGAGCAGTACTTC.

The table lists this clone with a count of one. CDR3 sequence reads: CAWSTSSNEQFF. In nucleotides, the CDR3 is TGTGCCTGGTCGACTAGTAGCAATGAGCAGTTCTTC. V is TRBV30 and J is TRBJ2-1; D might be TRBD2 (6 bases). Germline lookup yields CDR1 GTSNPN and CDR2 SVGIG (reference sequence). V dropped 5 bases and J dropped 6 bases, with 11 bases sitting between them. The CDR3 runs 12 residues.

The chain employs TRBV4-2 and TRBJ1-2; D perhaps matches TRBD1 (6 bases). The germline V and J ends were trimmed by 0 bases and 5 bases, with 13 bases remaining between them. The CDR3 is made up of 15 amino acids. Germline CDR1 is LGHNA and CDR2 is YNFKEQ. CDR3 bases: TGTGCCAGCAGCCAAGATTCTTGGACAGTTTATGGCTACACCTTC. Protein product: CASSQDSWTVYGYTF.

The rearrangement links TRBV29-1 to TRBJ2-7, with 7 bases identical to TRBD2. V dropped 1 base and J dropped 3; count of bases not matched to a gene: 15. The length of the CDR3 is 17 residues. Germline CDR1 is SQVTM and CDR2 is ANQGSEA. CDR3 protein: CSVEGTASGDSFYEQYF. As DNA, the CDR3 is TGCAGCGTTGAAGGGACGGCTAGCGGAGATTCTTTCTACGAGCAGTACTTC.

The chain links TRBV15 to TRBJ1-6; D not resolved. The CDR3 extends over 16 amino acids. The germline V gene encodes CDR1 LNHNV and CDR2 YYDKDF (reference sequence). V gave up 0 bases and J gave up 0 bases, with 6 bases separating them. CDR3 in amino acids: CATSRESSSYNSPLHF. The CDR3 region has the DNA TGTGCCACCAGCAGAGAGTCCAGCTCCTATAATTCACCCCTCCACTTT.

The chain joins TRBV28 to TRBJ2-7, with D uncertain. V shed 6 bases and J shed 9 bases, with 18 bases lying between them. Germline V gene data show CDR1 as MDHEN and CDR2 as SYDVKM. This CDR3 region has 13 residues. The CDR3 sequence: CASRKFGPTGQYF. Written as DNA, the CDR3 is TGTGCCAGCAGAAAATTCGGACCGACGGGGCAGTACTTC.

The CDR3 protein is CASSYRQHNSPLHF. DNA for the CDR3: TGTGCCAGCAGTTATAGGCAGCATAATTCACCCCTCCACTTT. This rearrangement joins TRBV6-5 to TRBJ1-6; D not resolved. Trimming shortened V by 3 bases and J by 5 bases, and 8 bases separated the two germline ends. The CDR3 totals 14 residues. From germline, CDR1 is MNHEY and CDR2 SVGAGI.

Only one count was recorded for this clone. J is TRBJ2-2 and V is TRBV25-1, with TRBD1 as a possible D gene (6 bases). Germline V CDR1 and CDR2: MGHDK, SYGVNS. The CDR3 has 15 residues. V was trimmed by 7 bases and J by 0 bases, leaving 12 bases between them. The CDR3 sequence is CASTFGGANTGELFF. The CDR3 region has the DNA TGTGCCAGCACCTTTGGGGGCGCGAACACCGGGGAGCTGTTTTTT.

The V gene is TRBV2, the J gene TRBJ1-5; 8 bases align to TRBD1. The V and J ends lost 6 bases and 3 bases, in that order; junction bases with no gene match: 7. The germline CDR1 and CDR2 sequences are SNHLY and FYNNEI. The CDR3 covers 15 residues. The CDR3 nucleotides read TGTGCCAGCAGGACCGGGACAGGCCTCAATCAGCCCCAGCATTTT. The encoded protein is CASRTGTGLNQPQHF.

This chain joins TRBV6-1 and TRBJ1-2; D ambiguous. The ends were cut back, 7 bases at V and 8 bases at J, with 8 bases in the middle. There are 10 residues in the CDR3. Germline V lookup: CDR1 MNHNS, CDR2 SASEGT. DNA of the CDR3: TGTGCCAGCATGTTGGGGGGCTACACCTTC. It encodes CASMLGGYTF.

In this sample, this clone turned up once. V gene TRBV27 combines with J gene TRBJ2-2; 8 positions match TRBD2. V lost 6 bases, J lost 1 base, and 4 bases stayed unmatched. The CDR3 extends over 15 amino acids. Germline assignment: CDR1 MNHEY and CDR2 SMNVEV (reference sequence). The CDR3 is CASRKGLENTGELFF. CDR3 sequence (DNA): TGTGCCAGCAGGAAGGGACTAGAGAACACCGGGGAGCTGTTTTTT.

This clone was picked up one time. J is TRBJ2-5 and V is TRBV10-3; TRBD1 matches at 7 bases. From germline, CDR1 is ENHRY and CDR2 SYGVKD. The V segment lost 10 bases and the J segment 2 bases; nucleotides outside the gene matches: 10. The CDR3 has 14 residues. This chain's CDR3 is CATSRGQEQETQYF. The CDR3 coding sequence is TGTGCCACTTCTCGAGGACAGGAACAAGAGACCCAGTACTTC.

This chain links TRBV29-1 with TRBJ1-6; 7 positions agree with TRBD1. The CDR3 covers 14 residues. Germline V lookup: CDR1 SQVTM, CDR2 ANQGSEA. J gave up 11 bases and V 3 bases, and 10 bases lay outside the gene matches. The CDR3 loop reads CSVDRDRDLPPLHF. For the CDR3, the DNA is TGCAGCGTTGACAGAGACAGGGATCTGCCACCCCTCCACTTT.

This rearrangement joins TRBV4-1 to TRBJ2-3; 7 positions match TRBD2. The trim removed 1 base at V and 2 bases at J, leaving 9 bases unmatched. The CDR3 sequence is 17 residues long. Germline V CDR1 and CDR2: MGHRA, YSYEKL. The CDR3 protein is CASSQGWGGTTTDTQYF. CDR3 DNA sequence: TGCGCCAGCAGCCAAGGCTGGGGCGGGACTACCACAGATACGCAGTATTTT.

The V and J genes are TRBV6-1 and TRBJ2-7; perhaps D is TRBD1 or TRBD2 (5 bases each). CDR1 is MNHNS, CDR2 SASEGT, per germline. V shed 10 bases and J shed 6 bases, with 19 bases lying between them. This CDR3 is 13 amino acids long. CDR3 sequence: CATAIEVGVEQYF. The DNA of the CDR3 is TGTGCCACCGCCATTGAGGTGGGGGTCGAGCAGTACTTC.

J is TRBJ2-2 and V is TRBV6-4, with D possibly TRBD1 on 5 matching bases. Trimming took 6 bases from V and 5 from J, leaving 10 bases between them. The germline gives CDR1 MRHNA, CDR2 SNTAGT. This CDR3 region has 13 residues. The CDR3 nucleotides read TGTGCCAGCAGCAGGGATCAGACCGGGGAGCTGTTTTTT. Its protein product is CASSRDQTGELFF.

The chain couples TRBV29-1 to TRBJ2-3; 8 nucleotides match TRBD1. CDR3 length: 12 amino acids. The V gene's germline CDR1 is SQVTM and CDR2 ANQGSEA. The V gene end was trimmed by 8 bases and the J gene end by 5 bases; junction bases not matched to a gene: 6. The CDR3 loop reads CSIDRGEDTQYF. The CDR3 coding sequence is TGCAGCATAGACAGGGGTGAAGATACGCAGTATTTT.

The chain joins TRBV5-1 to TRBJ2-2; 7 bases are shared with TRBD1. The CDR3 contains 14 residues. V gave up 0 bases and J gave up 6 bases; unmatched junction bases: 2. The germline V gene has CDR1 SGHRS and CDR2 YFSETQ. CDR3 DNA sequence: TGCGCCAGCAGCTTGGTTCAGGGGGCCGGGGAGCTGTTTTTT. This codes for CASSLVQGAGELFF.

The chain recombines TRBV6-6 with TRBJ2-7; D gene ambiguous. Germline V CDR1 and CDR2: MNHNY, SVGAGI (reference sequence). V was shortened by 0 bases and J by 2 bases, with 2 bases between the two germline ends. CDR3 length: 12 amino acids. For the CDR3, the DNA is TGTGCCAGCAGTTACTCGACCTACGAGCAGTACTTC. It specifies CASSYSTYEQYF.

This chain uses TRBV11-2 with TRBJ2-7; possibly TRBD2 for D (6 bases). This CDR3 is built from 14 residues. V was trimmed by 1 base and J by 6 bases, leaving 13 bases between them. Looked up from germline, CDR1 is SGHAT and CDR2 is FQNNGV. The CDR3 DNA follows: TGTGCCAGCAGCTTAGGGGGGGTACTTACCGAGCAGTACTTC. The encoded protein is CASSLGGVLTEQYF.

This clone was recorded once. The V gene is TRBV9, the J gene TRBJ2-1, with D possibly matching TRBD2 (6 bases). CDR1 and CDR2 (germline): SGDLS, YYNGEE. Between the trimmed V and J ends, which lost 3 bases and 5 bases, there was a span of 12 bases. The CDR3 loop spans 14 amino acids. The CDR3 is CASSAWGENNEQFF. The CDR3 nucleotides read TGTGCCAGCAGCGCGTGGGGGGAAAACAATGAGCAGTTCTTC.

The sample holds one count of this clone. This chain uses TRBV4-3 with TRBJ2-7; TRBD1 matches 11 bases. The CDR3 runs 14 residues. V lost 3 bases to trimming and J lost 5 bases; unmatched junction nucleotides: 3. Germline CDR1 LGHNA, CDR2 YSLEER. The CDR3 sequence is CASSQDRGLNEQYF. CDR3 bases: TGCGCCAGCAGCCAGGACAGGGGGCTAAACGAGCAGTACTTC.